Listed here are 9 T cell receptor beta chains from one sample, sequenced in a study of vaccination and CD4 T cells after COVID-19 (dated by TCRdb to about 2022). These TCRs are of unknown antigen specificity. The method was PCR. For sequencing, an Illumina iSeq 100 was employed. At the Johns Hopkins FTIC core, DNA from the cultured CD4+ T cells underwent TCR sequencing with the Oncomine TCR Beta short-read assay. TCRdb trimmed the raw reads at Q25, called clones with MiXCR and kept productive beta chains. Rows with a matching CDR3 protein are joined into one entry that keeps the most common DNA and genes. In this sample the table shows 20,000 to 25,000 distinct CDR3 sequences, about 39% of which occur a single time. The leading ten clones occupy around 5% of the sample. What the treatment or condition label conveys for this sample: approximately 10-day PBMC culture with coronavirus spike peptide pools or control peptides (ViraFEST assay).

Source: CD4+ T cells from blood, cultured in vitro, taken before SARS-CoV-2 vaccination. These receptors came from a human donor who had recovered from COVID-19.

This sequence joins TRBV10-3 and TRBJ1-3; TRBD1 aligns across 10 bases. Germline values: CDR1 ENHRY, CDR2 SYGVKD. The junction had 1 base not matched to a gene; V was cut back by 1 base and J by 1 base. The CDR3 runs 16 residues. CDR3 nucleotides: TGTGCCATCAGTGAGTGGACAGGGGGTTCTGGAAACACCATATATTTT. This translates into CAISEWTGGSGNTIYF.

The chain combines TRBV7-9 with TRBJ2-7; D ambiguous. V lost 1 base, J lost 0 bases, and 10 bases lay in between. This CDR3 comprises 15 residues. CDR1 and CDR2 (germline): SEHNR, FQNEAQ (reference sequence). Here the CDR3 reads CASSLVGFLSYEQYF. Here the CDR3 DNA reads TGTGCCAGCAGCTTAGTGGGGTTCCTCTCCTACGAGCAGTACTTC.

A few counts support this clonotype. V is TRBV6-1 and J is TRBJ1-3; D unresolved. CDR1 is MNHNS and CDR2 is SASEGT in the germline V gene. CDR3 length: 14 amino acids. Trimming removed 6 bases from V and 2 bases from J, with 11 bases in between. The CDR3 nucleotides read TGTGCCAGCAGCAACCTTGGCGCTGGAAACACCATATATTTT. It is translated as CASSNLGAGNTIYF.

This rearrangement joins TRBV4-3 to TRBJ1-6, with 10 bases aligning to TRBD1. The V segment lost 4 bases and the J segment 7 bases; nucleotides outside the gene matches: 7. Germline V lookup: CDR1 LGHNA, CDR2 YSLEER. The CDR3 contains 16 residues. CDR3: CASSRDRGEGNSPLHF. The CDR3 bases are TGCGCCAGCAGCCGGGACAGGGGAGAGGGAAATTCACCCCTCCACTTT.

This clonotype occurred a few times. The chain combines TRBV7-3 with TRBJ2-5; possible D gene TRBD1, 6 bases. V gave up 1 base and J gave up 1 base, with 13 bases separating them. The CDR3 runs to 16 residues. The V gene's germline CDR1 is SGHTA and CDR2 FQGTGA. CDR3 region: CASSLSARGAQETQYF. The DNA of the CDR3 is TGTGCCAGCAGCTTAAGCGCCAGGGGAGCCCAAGAGACCCAGTACTTC.

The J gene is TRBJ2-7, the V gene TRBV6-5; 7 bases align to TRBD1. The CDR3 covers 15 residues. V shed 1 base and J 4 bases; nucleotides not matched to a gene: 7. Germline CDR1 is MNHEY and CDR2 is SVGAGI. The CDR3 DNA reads TGTGCCAGCAGTTACTTTCCGGGACAGTCATACGAGCAGTACTTC. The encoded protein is CASSYFPGQSYEQYF.

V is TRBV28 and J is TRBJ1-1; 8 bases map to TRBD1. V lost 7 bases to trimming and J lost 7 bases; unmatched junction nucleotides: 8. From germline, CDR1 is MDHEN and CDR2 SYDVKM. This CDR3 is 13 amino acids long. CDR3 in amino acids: CASTPGQVFEAFF. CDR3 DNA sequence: TGTGCCAGCACCCCGGGACAGGTCTTTGAAGCTTTCTTT.

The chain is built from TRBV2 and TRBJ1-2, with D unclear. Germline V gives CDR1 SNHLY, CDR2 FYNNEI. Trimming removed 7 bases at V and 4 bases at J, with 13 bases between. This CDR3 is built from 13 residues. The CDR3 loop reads CASNPGRSYGYTF. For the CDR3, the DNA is TGTGCCAGCAACCCAGGACGGAGCTATGGCTACACCTTC.

The CDR3 DNA sequence: TGTGCCAGCAGCATCACAGGGGATGGTGGTCAGCCCCAGCATTTT. This translates into CASSITGDGGQPQHF. The V call is TRBV7-8, the J call TRBJ1-5, with 7 bases aligning to TRBD1. Germline-derived CDR1 and CDR2 are SGHVS and FQNEAQ. This CDR3 has 15 amino acids. Trimming took 5 bases from V and 6 from J; bases not matched to a gene: 10.